This is a list of T cell receptor beta chains from one sample in a study of cytomegalovirus exposure and HLA in healthy donors. The assay was immunoSEQ multiplex PCR, and TCRdb's table has in-frame clones only and misses some. The sample carries some 150,000 clones, approximately 90% recorded once. Sequencing input: PBMCs. All receptors derive from a man aged 18 to 29 in good health and CMV-seronegative. Each CDR3 is given with its conserved first and last residue. A D gene is named only where the DNA matches it firmly. Only some rows state a clone size, as once, few, many or a class for expanded clones.

clone_size d_call j_call v_call cdr3_aa cdr3_nt
few TRBD1 TRBJ1-2 TRBV5-1 CASRAGGSDYGYTF TGCGCCAGCAGAGCAGGGGGGAGTGACTATGGCTACACCTTC
NA TRBD2 TRBJ2-6 TRBV6-5 CASTGGGANVLTF TGTGCCAGCACGGGAGGTGGGGCCAACGTCCTGACTTTC
NA TRBD1 TRBJ1-2 TRBV11-2 CASSAGTGFNGYTF TGTGCCAGCAGCGCCGGGACAGGGTTTAATGGCTACACCTTC
NA TRBD2 TRBJ2-1 TRBV5-1 CASSLARGENNEQFF TGCGCCAGCAGCTTGGCGCGGGGGGAAAACAATGAGCAGTTCTTC
NA TRBD1 TRBJ1-2 TRBV30 CAWDREGYTF TGTGCCTGGGACAGGGAAGGCTACACCTTC
NA NA TRBJ2-3 TRBV11-3 CASSWGVTATRTDTQYF TGTGCCAGCAGCTGGGGGGTCACAGCAACCCGCACAGATACGCAGTATTTT
NA NA TRBJ2-3 TRBV7-9 CASLPGLSTDTQYF TGTGCCAGCCTACCGGGACTGAGCACAGATACGCAGTATTTT
NA NA TRBJ2-3 TRBV7-2 CASSLLAEASTDTQYF TGTGCCAGCAGCTTGTTGGCCGAGGCTAGCACAGATACGCAGTATTTT
NA NA TRBJ1-2 TRBV19 CASSIRVDNYGYTF TGTGCCAGTAGTATCAGGGTAGATAACTATGGCTACACCTTC
NA TRBD1 TRBJ1-2 TRBV6-5 CASSYSRDSSYGYTF TGTGCCAGCAGTTACTCGCGGGACAGCTCTTATGGCTACACCTTC
NA NA TRBJ1-5 TRBV21-1 CASTKRGGRTQHF TGTGCCAGCACCAAAAGGGGAGGGAGGACCCAGCATTTT
NA NA TRBJ2-2 TRBV9 CASSPQGSNTGELFF TGTGCCAGCAGCCCTCAGGGATCAAACACCGGGGAGCTGTTTTTT
once TRBD1 TRBJ2-1 TRBV5-6 CASSWGQGRGEQFF TGTGCCAGCAGCTGGGGACAGGGGCGAGGTGAGCAGTTCTTC
NA TRBD2 TRBJ2-2 TRBV4-2 CASSRTSGGVSELFF TGTGCCAGCAGCCGGACTAGCGGGGGGGTATCGGAGCTGTTTTTT
NA NA TRBJ1-2 TRBV2 CASIRRATNYGYTF TGTGCCAGCATTAGGAGGGCGACTAACTATGGCTACACCTTC
NA TRBD1 TRBJ2-3 TRBV5-1 CASSLGRLGQSTDTQYF TGCGCCAGCAGCTTGGGTCGTCTGGGACAGAGCACAGATACGCAGTATTTT
NA NA TRBJ2-1 TRBV27 CASSFAGSNGYNEQFF TGTGCCAGCAGTTTTGCCGGGAGTAACGGTTACAATGAGCAGTTCTTC
NA TRBD1 TRBJ2-1 TRBV5-1 CASSEWTGGSEQFF TGCGCCAGCAGCGAGTGGACAGGCGGGTCTGAGCAGTTCTTC
NA NA TRBJ1-2 TRBV5-1 CASSLASDYYGYTF TGCGCCAGCAGCTTGGCCTCGGACTACTATGGCTACACCTTC
NA NA TRBJ1-4 TRBV9 CASSPGVNEKLFF TGTGCCAGCAGCCCGGGGGTTAATGAAAAACTGTTTTTT
NA NA TRBJ1-1 TRBV10-3 CAISERSSGAAKEAFF TGTGCCATCAGTGAACGATCATCTGGAGCAGCCAAAGAAGCTTTCTTT
NA TRBD2 TRBJ2-2 TRBV5-4 CASSSSGLAIFGGELFF TGTGCCAGCAGCTCCAGCGGACTAGCGATATTTGGCGGGGAGCTGTTTTTT
NA NA TRBJ1-2 TRBV7-2 CASSLYLRDYTF TGTGCCAGCAGCTTATATCTGCGGGACTACACCTTC
NA NA TRBJ2-2 TRBV5-1 CASSLAQGGELFF TGCGCCAGCAGCTTAGCCCAGGGAGGGGAGCTGTTTTTT
NA NA TRBJ1-1 TRBV10-3 CAISEGWGHSEAFF TGTGCCATCAGTGAAGGTTGGGGGCACTCTGAAGCTTTCTTT
NA TRBD2 TRBJ2-3 TRBV10-3 CAISERAGAGDTQYF TGTGCCATCAGTGAGCGTGCGGGAGCGGGAGATACGCAGTATTTT
few TRBD2 TRBJ2-1 TRBV9 CASSPGLAGTRYNEQFF TGTGCCAGCAGCCCAGGACTAGCGGGAACGAGATACAATGAGCAGTTCTTC
NA NA TRBJ1-3 TRBV5-1 CASSTDGGRAGNTIYF TGCGCCAGCAGCACGGACGGGGGTCGGGCTGGAAACACCATATATTTT
NA TRBD2 TRBJ2-3 TRBV15 CATSRVPTSGGNTDTQYF TGTGCCACCAGCAGAGTCCCGACTAGCGGGGGGAACACAGATACGCAGTATTTT
NA TRBD1 TRBJ1-2 TRBV7-6 CASSLGGQGGDYGYTF TGTGCCAGCAGCTTAGGGGGACAGGGGGGTGACTATGGCTACACCTTC
NA NA TRBJ2-3 TRBV10-1 CASSESREADTQYF TGCGCCAGCAGTGAGTCGAGGGAAGCGGATACGCAGTATTTT
NA TRBD2 TRBJ2-2 TRBV7-3 CASSRTAGGPAGELFF TGTGCCAGCAGCCGCACGGCGGGGGGGCCTGCCGGGGAGCTGTTTTTT
NA NA TRBJ1-1 TRBV5-1 CASGNQQGSEAFF TGCGCCAGCGGAAACCAACAGGGCTCTGAAGCTTTCTTT
NA NA TRBJ1-1 TRBV2 CASSELQQTNTEAFF TGTGCCAGCAGTGAACTTCAACAGACGAACACTGAAGCTTTCTTT
NA NA TRBJ1-5 TRBV30 CAWAPGGGQPQHF TGTGCCTGGGCACCGGGGGGTGGTCAGCCCCAGCATTTT
NA NA TRBJ2-3 TRBV5-4 CASLGGSTDTQYF TGTGCCAGCTTGGGCGGGAGCACAGATACGCAGTATTTT
NA TRBD2 TRBJ2-3 TRBV5-1 CASSLAGGTDTQYF TGCGCCAGCTCTCTAGCGGGGGGAACAGATACGCAGTATTTT
NA NA TRBJ1-3 TRBV5-1 CASSLGSGQGNTIYF TGCGCCAGCAGCTTGGGGTCAGGGCAGGGAAACACCATATATTTT
few TRBD1 TRBJ1-2 TRBV4-2 CASSQGDRDAVYTF TGTGCCAGCAGCCAAGGGGACAGGGACGCGGTCTACACCTTC
NA TRBD2 TRBJ2-3 TRBV7-6 CASSRSGTSGRIDTQYF TGTGCCAGCAGCCGATCCGGGACTAGCGGGAGAATAGATACGCAGTATTTT
NA NA TRBJ1-1 TRBV5-1 CASRRENTEAFF TGCGCCAGCAGGAGAGAAAACACTGAAGCTTTCTTT
NA TRBD1 TRBJ2-1 TRBV7-2 CASSKLQGVTYNEQFF TGTGCCAGCAGCAAATTGCAGGGGGTCACCTACAATGAGCAGTTCTTC
NA TRBD1 TRBJ1-3 TRBV27 CASSLNKDRRCRTILSGNTIYF TGTGCCAGCAGTCTAAATAAGGACAGGCGCTGCCGGACTATCCTCTCTGGAAACACCATATATTTT
NA TRBD1 TRBJ1-1 TRBV9 CASSRPGQGNTEAFF TGTGCCAGCAGCAGACCGGGACAGGGGAACACTGAAGCTTTCTTT
NA NA TRBJ2-5 TRBV5-1 CASSLVGGQETQYF TGCGCCAGCAGCTTGGTAGGGGGACAAGAGACCCAGTACTTC
NA TRBD1 TRBJ1-1 TRBV18 CASSPDRDGTEAFF TGTGCCAGCTCACCGGACAGGGACGGCACTGAAGCTTTCTTT
NA TRBD2 TRBJ2-2 TRBV6-6 CASTLLAENTGELFF TGTGCCAGCACTCTCCTAGCGGAGAACACCGGGGAGCTGTTTTTT
NA NA TRBJ2-1 TRBV11-3 CASSPGSYNEQFF TGTGCCAGCAGCCCGGGCTCCTACAATGAGCAGTTCTTC
NA NA TRBJ2-1 TRBV9 CASSGARGHNEQFF TGTGCCAGCAGCGGTGCTAGGGGCCACAATGAGCAGTTCTTC
NA NA TRBJ2-7 TRBV19 CASSDRSARLFYEQYF TGTGCCAGTAGTGATAGATCCGCCAGGCTGTTTTACGAGCAGTACTTC
NA NA TRBJ2-3 TRBV5-1 CASSLAAGARDTQYF TGCGCCAGCAGCTTGGCTGCAGGCGCACGGGATACGCAGTATTTT
NA NA TRBJ2-7 TRBV2 CASSESWENSYEQYF TGTGCCAGCAGTGAATCCTGGGAGAACTCCTACGAGCAGTACTTC
NA NA TRBJ2-3 TRBV7-8 CASSPTHLGSSGGYTQYF TGTGCCAGCAGCCCGACACACCTGGGATCGTCCGGAGGGTATACGCAGTATTTT
NA TRBD2 TRBJ2-1 TRBV7-2 CASSLRRSGVGRNNEQFF TGTGCCAGCAGCTTACGAAGAAGCGGGGTAGGTCGGAACAATGAGCAGTTCTTC
NA TRBD1 TRBJ1-2 TRBV5-1 CASSLGQGNGYTF TGCGCCAGCAGCTTGGGACAGGGGAATGGCTACACCTTC
NA NA TRBJ2-1 TRBV6-5 CASSPNRAEQFF TGTGCCAGCAGCCCGAACAGGGCGGAGCAGTTCTTC
NA NA TRBJ1-4 TRBV7-9 CASSPPNEKLFF TGTGCCAGCAGCCCCCCAAATGAAAAACTGTTTTTT
NA NA TRBJ2-6 TRBV12-5 CASGFGRSSGANVLTF TGTGCTAGTGGTTTTGGCCGCTCCAGTGGGGCCAACGTCCTGACTTTC
NA TRBD1 TRBJ1-3 TRBV6-5 CASRIDRVSGNTIYF TGTGCCAGCAGGATCGACAGGGTTAGTGGAAACACCATATATTTT
NA NA TRBJ2-7 TRBV13 CASSFPDGGVQDEQYF TGTGCCAGCAGCTTTCCAGATGGCGGGGTACAGGACGAGCAGTACTTC